A selection of T cell receptor beta chains follows, all from one sample in a study of OX40 agonist ivuxolimab in advanced cancers. Profiling relied on immunoSEQ multiplex PCR, and the TCRdb table lists in-frame clones only, not all of them. Seen here are roughly 67,000 clones, roughly nine tenths observed once, and the top ten hold less than 0.8%. The source was CD4+ or CD8+ T cells sorted from blood, collected in a trial of the OX40 agonist ivuxolimab. The receptors derive from an adult with an advanced solid tumor such as melanoma, head and neck, liver or kidney cancer. CDR3s include the opening cysteine and the closing phenylalanine or tryptophan. A D gene is named only where the DNA matches it firmly. Clone size, where shown, is once, few, many, or a class for clones that have expanded.

DNA	CDR3	size	V	D	J
TGTGCCAGCAGCACCCCTAGACTGTGGGAGACCCAGTACTTC	CASSTPRLWETQYF	.	TRBV7-8	.	TRBJ2-5
TGTGCCAGCAGCCCGCGGGGGGCGACGGGAGGAGAGACCCAGTACTTC	CASSPRGATGGETQYF	few	TRBV7-2	TRBD2	TRBJ2-5
TGCGCCAGCAGCCAACAACAGGGCTCTGGAAACACCATATATTTT	CASSQQQGSGNTIYF	.	TRBV4-1	.	TRBJ1-3
TGCGCCAGCAGCCTCACAGGGACTCTTGGCTACACCTTC	CASSLTGTLGYTF	.	TRBV4-3	.	TRBJ1-2
TGTGCCAGCTCACCACAAGGAGACACTTACAATGAGCAGTTCTTC	CASSPQGDTYNEQFF	few	TRBV18	.	TRBJ2-1
TGTGCCAGCAGTTACTCGGGAGCCGGCGCCTACGAGCAGTACTTC	CASSYSGAGAYEQYF	.	TRBV6-5	.	TRBJ2-7
TGCGCCAGCAGCCTAGGCGGCGGGGGAACAGATACGCAGTATTTT	CASSLGGGGTDTQYF	.	TRBV4-3	TRBD2	TRBJ2-3
TGTGCCAGCAGTGAATATCGCACCACTGAAGCTTTCTTT	CASSEYRTTEAFF	few	TRBV25-1	.	TRBJ1-1
TGTGCCAGCAGCTTAGCAGCCGTAAACACCATATATTTT	CASSLAAVNTIYF	.	TRBV5-4	.	TRBJ1-3
TGTGCCAGCAGTCTCGGGGGGGGCTTTAACACTGAAGCTTTCTTT	CASSLGGGFNTEAFF	.	TRBV6-5	.	TRBJ1-1
TGTGCCAGCAGCGACAGGGGGGCGTACGAGCAGTACTTC	CASSDRGAYEQYF	.	TRBV7-6	TRBD1	TRBJ2-7
TGTGCCAGCAGTTTAAAGGGGTTCGGCTATGGCTACACCTTC	CASSLKGFGYGYTF	.	TRBV27	.	TRBJ1-2
TGTGCCAGCAGTTCTGGGACAGGGAATGAAAAACTGTTTTTT	CASSSGTGNEKLFF	.	TRBV28	TRBD1	TRBJ1-4
TGTGCCATCAGTGGAGCGGGGCAGTCTAACTATGGCTACACCTTC	CAISGAGQSNYGYTF	.	TRBV10-3	.	TRBJ1-2
TGCGCCAGCAGCCTAGAAGAGGGGGCGGGGCAGTTCTTC	CASSLEEGAGQFF	.	TRBV4-3	TRBD1	TRBJ2-1
TGCGCCAGCAGCTTGGAGGGATCCTACGAGCAGTACTTC	CASSLEGSYEQYF	.	TRBV5-1	.	TRBJ2-7
TGTGCCAGCAGCTGGGAGCTAGCGGGGGGGCAGAATGAGCAGTTCTTC	CASSWELAGGQNEQFF	.	TRBV5-5	TRBD2	TRBJ2-1
TGTGCCAGCAGTCGAAGCAGGGGGCGAGAGGAAGCTTTCTTT	CASSRSRGREEAFF	.	TRBV6-5	TRBD1	TRBJ1-1
TGTGCCAGTAGTATTACACAGGGGGTCGCAATCACTGAAGCTTTCTTT	CASSITQGVAITEAFF	.	TRBV19	TRBD1	TRBJ1-1
TGTGCCAGCAGCGACAGGGGGAGGTACGAGCAGTACTTC	CASSDRGRYEQYF	.	TRBV7-2	TRBD1	TRBJ2-7
TGTGCCAGCAGCCGAAGGACCAATAGCGGGTCTCGGGCAGATACGCAGTATTTT	CASSRRTNSGSRADTQYF	.	TRBV11-2	TRBD2	TRBJ2-3
TGTGCCAGCAGCCCGGGGTTGGAGACCCAGTACTTC	CASSPGLETQYF	once	TRBV27	.	TRBJ2-5
TGTGCCAGCGGAACAAACAGGGTCCACGAGCAGTACTTC	CASGTNRVHEQYF	.	TRBV7-9	.	TRBJ2-7
TGTGCCATCAGTGAGTCCATCGGGGGGACCTACGAGCAGTACTTC	CAISESIGGTYEQYF	once	TRBV10-3	TRBD2	TRBJ2-7
TGTGCCAGTAGTTCCTGGGGACAGGCAGACCAAGAGACCCAGTACTTC	CASSSWGQADQETQYF	.	TRBV19	TRBD1	TRBJ2-5
TGTGCCAGCAGGCTGGGACCACACAATGAGCAGTTCTTC	CASRLGPHNEQFF	.	TRBV6-6	.	TRBJ2-1
TGCAGCGTACAAACAGGGGGCACCGGGGAGCTGTTTTTT	CSVQTGGTGELFF	.	TRBV29-1	TRBD1	TRBJ2-2
TGTGCCAGCAGCTTATGGGGGGGCGAGCAGTACTTC	CASSLWGGEQYF	.	TRBV7-2	TRBD2	TRBJ2-7
TGTGCCAGCCGACAGTACTCTGGAAACACCATATATTTT	CASRQYSGNTIYF	.	TRBV27	.	TRBJ1-3
TGCGCCAGCAGCTCGGGACTAGCGGGAGGAAAAGAGACCCAGTACTTC	CASSSGLAGGKETQYF	.	TRBV5-1	TRBD2	TRBJ2-5
TGTGCCAGCAGCTCCCGTAGGGGGGCCCCGTACATTGAGCAGTTCTTC	CASSSRRGAPYIEQFF	once	TRBV11-3	.	TRBJ2-1
TGTGCCAGCAGCCTCCCCACTTATCAGCCCCAGCATTTT	CASSLPTYQPQHF	.	TRBV6-5	.	TRBJ1-5
TGCGCCAGCAGCTTGAACGGAGATACGCAGTATTTT	CASSLNGDTQYF	.	TRBV5-1	.	TRBJ2-3
TGTGCCAGCCTCCCGGTAGCGGGAGGCCTCCGGGGCCAAGAGACCCAGTACTTC	CASLPVAGGLRGQETQYF	.	TRBV11-2	TRBD2	TRBJ2-5
TGCGCCAGCAGCTCCGGGGACTCAAGCTCCTACAATGAGCAGTTCTTC	CASSSGDSSSYNEQFF	.	TRBV5-1	.	TRBJ2-1
TGTGCCAGCTCATCCGGGACAGCTAGCTATCAGCCCCAGCATTTT	CASSSGTASYQPQHF	.	TRBV18	TRBD1	TRBJ1-5
TGTGCCAGCAGCACTCTTTTGTCCGTGAACACTGAAGCTTTCTTT	CASSTLLSVNTEAFF	.	TRBV6-5	.	TRBJ1-1
TGTGCCAGCAGCTTAATCGGTCAGGGGTTAACAGATACGCAGTATTTT	CASSLIGQGLTDTQYF	.	TRBV5-6	.	TRBJ2-3
TGCAGCGTTGGGGGGCACCCTAGCACAGATACGCAGTATTTT	CSVGGHPSTDTQYF	.	TRBV29-1	.	TRBJ2-3
TGTGCCAGCAGCCCCCGGAACAGGGCTGGCACAGATACGCAGTATTTT	CASSPRNRAGTDTQYF	few	TRBV7-3	.	TRBJ2-3
TGTGCCAGCAGCCGGGACATCAATCAGCCCCAGCATTTT	CASSRDINQPQHF	.	TRBV28	.	TRBJ1-5
TGTGCCAGCAGTTTCAACAGGGGATACACCGGGGAGCTGTTTTTT	CASSFNRGYTGELFF	.	TRBV6-5	TRBD1	TRBJ2-2
TGTGCCAGCAGCGGACTTCTAACAGGGGGCGCAGGTCAGCCCCAGCATTTT	CASSGLLTGGAGQPQHF	.	TRBV21-1	.	TRBJ1-5
TGTGCCAGCAGCCCCGGTCCAAAGGTCCTTGGCTACACCTTC	CASSPGPKVLGYTF	few	TRBV7-8	.	TRBJ1-2
TGTGCCAGTAGTCTCGAACAGGGTAATGAAAAACTGTTTTTT	CASSLEQGNEKLFF	.	TRBV19	.	TRBJ1-4
TGTGCCAGCAGCGTAGGTGAAAATGAAAAACTGTTTTTT	CASSVGENEKLFF	.	TRBV9	.	TRBJ1-4
TGTGCCAGCAGCTTGGTGGACAGGGCCTCCGCCTTGAACACTGAAGCTTTCTTT	CASSLVDRASALNTEAFF	.	TRBV5-6	TRBD1	TRBJ1-1
TGTGCCAGCACCCCGACCGCTAGGGGGGAGCTGTTTTTT	CASTPTARGELFF	.	TRBV9	.	TRBJ2-2
TGTGCCAGCAGAGAGGGTTCCACCGGGGAGCTGTTTTTT	CASREGSTGELFF	.	TRBV2	.	TRBJ2-2
TGCGCCAGCAGCCAACCCTGGGCCAACTATGGCTACACCTTC	CASSQPWANYGYTF	few	TRBV4-1	.	TRBJ1-2
TGTGCCAGCAGCCCGACTAGGGCTGGCGAGCAGTACTTC	CASSPTRAGEQYF	.	TRBV5-8	.	TRBJ2-7
TGTGCCAGCAGTTCCCTCTCTACAGGGGCCAGGGAAAAACTGTTTTTT	CASSSLSTGAREKLFF	.	TRBV28	TRBD1	TRBJ1-4
TGTGCCAGCGGGAAATTGAACACTGAAGCTTTCTTT	CASGKLNTEAFF	.	TRBV9	.	TRBJ1-1
TGTGCCAGTCACCCCGGACCTTCGAACACTGAAGCTTTCTTT	CASHPGPSNTEAFF	.	TRBV19	.	TRBJ1-1
TGTGCCTGGAGTGCCCCGGGAGCTGGGGGGGAGCAGTACTTC	CAWSAPGAGGEQYF	.	TRBV30	.	TRBJ2-7
TGTGCCAGCAGTTTATTGGGGGGTTCCCAGCATTTT	CASSLLGGSQHF	.	TRBV28	.	TRBJ1-5
TGTGCCAGCAGTTACTCCAGGACAGGGGGATCTGGCTACACCTTC	CASSYSRTGGSGYTF	few	TRBV6-5	TRBD1	TRBJ1-2
TGTGCCAGCAGCTTGGTCCAGACCTCGAACACTGAAGCTTTCTTT	CASSLVQTSNTEAFF	.	TRBV5-6	.	TRBJ1-1